The 20 T cell receptor beta chains below were found in one sample sequenced in a study of cytomegalovirus exposure and HLA in healthy donors. PCR was performed using 60 Vbeta and 13 Jbeta primers. Produced via immunoSEQ multiplex PCR; TCRdb's table is partial and in-frame only. The table has over 150,000 clones, around 86% seen once; the top ten hold around 0.97%. What was sequenced was PBMCs. These TCRs come from a girl aged 2 to 10 in good health and CMV-seropositive.

The chain is built from TRBV28 and TRBJ1-2, with 10 bases fitting TRBD1. Looked up from germline, CDR1 is MDHEN and CDR2 is SYDVKM. The trim removed 10 bases at V and 8 bases at J, leaving 13 bases unmatched. The CDR3 is made up of 14 amino acids. Here the CDR3 DNA reads TGTGCCACCAATAACCCGGGACAGGGGCGGGGCTACACCTTC. Translation gives CATNNPGQGRGYTF.

This sequence joins TRBV2 and TRBJ2-2; no clear D gene. CDR1 and CDR2 from the germline V gene are SNHLY and FYNNEI. V lost 7 bases and J 4 bases, leaving 7 bases between the germline ends. The CDR3 has 12 amino acids. CDR3 DNA sequence: TGTGCCAGCAATTTCGGCACCGGGGAGCTGTTTTTT. Amino acid sequence: CASNFGTGELFF.

This chain connects TRBV27 to TRBJ1-3; 9 bases fit TRBD1. Germline V lookup: CDR1 MNHEY, CDR2 SMNVEV (reference sequence). V shed 5 bases and J 1 base; nucleotides not matched to a gene: 9. The CDR3 is 17 amino acids. CDR3 nucleotide sequence: TGTGCCAGCAGTGCCCTACAGGGGGCAAAATCTGGAAACACCATATATTTT. Translating gives CASSALQGAKSGNTIYF.

The rearrangement uses TRBV2 and TRBJ1-4, with D unclear. The V gene lost 6 bases and the J gene lost 14 bases, with 19 bases spanning the gap. The CDR3 has 13 residues. Germline loops: CDR1 SNHLY, CDR2 FYNNEI. In DNA form, the CDR3 reads TGTGCCAGCAGACCGATCCCCGGGATGATTCTGTTTTTT. Translated, it gives CASRPIPGMILFF.

This clone appeared a few times. The chain joins TRBV18 to TRBJ1-5; TRBD1 is a possible D gene (5 bases). V was cut by 3 bases and J by 6 bases, with 12 bases left in between. This CDR3 is built from 14 residues. Germline-derived CDR1 and CDR2 are KGHSH and LQKENI. The CDR3 spells CASSPGFDSQPQHF. CDR3 nucleotide sequence: TGTGCCAGCTCACCGGGGTTTGACAGTCAGCCCCAGCATTTT.

In this sample, this clone turned up a few times. The J gene is TRBJ2-2, the V gene TRBV29-1, with 7 bases fitting TRBD2. V was clipped by 6 bases and J by 4 bases; unmatched bases: 8. CDR3 length equals 14 residues. Germline assignment: CDR1 SQVTM and CDR2 ANQGSEA. CDR3 sequence reads: CSVLGGKSTGELFF. In DNA form, the CDR3 reads TGCAGCGTCCTCGGGGGGAAGAGCACCGGGGAGCTGTTTTTT.

This chain uses TRBV30 with TRBJ1-1; TRBD1 might be the D (5 bases). Germline V lookup: CDR1 GTSNPN, CDR2 SVGIG (reference sequence). Between the trimmed V and J ends, which lost 3 bases and 0 bases, there was a span of 8 bases. The CDR3 sequence is 13 residues long. CDR3 amino acids: CAWRTVMNTEAFF. The CDR3 DNA is TGTGCCTGGAGGACAGTCATGAACACTGAAGCTTTCTTT. Filled out from reference TRBV30 and TRBJ1-1, the complete variable domain reads SQTIHQWPATLVQPVGSPLSLECTVEGTSNPNLYWYRQAAGRGLQLLFYSVGIGQISSEVPQNLSASRPQDRQFILSSKKLLLSDSGFYLCAWRTVMNTEAFFGQGTRLTVV.

The chain joins TRBV27 to TRBJ2-3, with D possibly being TRBD2 (6 bases). CDR1 is MNHEY and CDR2 is SMNVEV in the germline V gene (reference sequence). The V end was cut by 5 bases, the J end by 3 bases, with 24 bases between. CDR3 length: 18 residues. The chain's CDR3 is CASSATPPGLSGTDTQYF. CDR3 sequence (DNA): TGTGCCAGCAGTGCGACCCCCCCGGGACTTTCGGGTACAGATACGCAGTATTTT.

J is TRBJ1-3 and V is TRBV6-1; D might be TRBD1 (6 bases). Trimming stripped 10 bases from V and 4 bases from J, with 14 bases between. The CDR3 consists of 13 residues. CDR1 is MNHNS and CDR2 is SASEGT in the germline V gene. The CDR3 reads CATATGFGNTIYF. CDR3 coding DNA: TGTGCCACCGCAACAGGGTTCGGAAACACCATATATTTT.

The chain carries TRBV2 and TRBJ2-1; 8 positions match TRBD2. CDR3 length equals 12 residues. The ends lost 8 bases at V and 7 bases at J; junction bases unmatched: 4. The germline V gene encodes CDR1 SNHLY and CDR2 FYNNEI. CDR3 sequence: CASGTRINEQFF. In DNA, the CDR3 is TGTGCCAGCGGGACTAGGATTAATGAGCAGTTCTTC. Combining the CDR3 with reference TRBV2 and TRBJ2-1 gives the whole variable domain EPEVTQTPSHQVTQMGQEVILRCVPISNHLYFYWYRQILGQKVEFLVSFYNNEISEKSEIFDDQFSVERPDGSNFTLKIRSTKLEDSAMYFCASGTRINEQFFGPGTRLTVL.

The chain joins TRBV4-1 to TRBJ2-7, with 7 bases aligning to TRBD1. CDR3 length: 15 residues. Trimming removed 3 bases from V and 5 bases from J; junction bases left unmatched: 10. Germline CDR1 is MGHRA and CDR2 is YSYEKL. DNA for the CDR3: TGCGCCAGCAGCCAGGCCCCCGACAGGGAGAACGAGCAGTACTTC. This translates into CASSQAPDRENEQYF.

This clone was picked up one time. CDR3 in DNA: TGTGCCAGCAGCGCCGGGACAGGCCAGTTCTTC. It codes for CASSAGTGQFF. This rearrangement joins TRBV9 to TRBJ2-1; 8 nucleotides match TRBD1. The trim removed 3 bases at V and 13 bases at J, leaving 3 bases unmatched. CDR1 is SGDLS, CDR2 YYNGEE, per germline. The CDR3 has 11 residues.

The chain uses TRBV6-5 and TRBJ1-6, with a tentative D call TRBD1 (6 bases). The V end was cut by 3 bases, the J end by 3 bases, with 9 bases between. This CDR3 comprises 15 residues. Germline V CDR1 and CDR2: MNHEY, SVGAGI. The CDR3 DNA follows: TGTGCCAGCAGTTATCAGGGGAACTATAATTCACCCCTCCACTTT. Its protein is CASSYQGNYNSPLHF.

A word on this clone: Within the sample, other DNA sequences also encode this same CDR3. V is TRBV7-2 and J is TRBJ2-5, with 9 nucleotides matching TRBD2. CDR1 is SGHTA and CDR2 is FQGNSA in the germline V gene. CDR3 length equals 16 residues. Trimming cost V 0 bases and J 1 base; bases outside gene matches: 3. CDR3 bases: TGTGCCAGCAGCTTAGCCGTGACTAGCGGCCAAGAGACCCAGTACTTC. Its translation is CASSLAVTSGQETQYF.

The chain couples TRBV7-3 to TRBJ2-7, with D possibly being TRBD1 (6 bases). Looked up from germline, CDR1 is SGHTA and CDR2 is FQGTGA. CDR3 length: 17 amino acids. V was clipped by 2 bases and J by 4 bases, with 21 bases between them. In nucleotides, the CDR3 is TGTGCCAGCAGCTTAGTTTTCGCAGGGGATTTGCTTTACGAGCAGTACTTC. As protein: CASSLVFAGDLLYEQYF.

The chain joins TRBV2 to TRBJ1-1, with 8 bases aligning to TRBD1. The V gene's germline CDR1 is SNHLY and CDR2 FYNNEI. The trim removed 4 bases at V and 4 bases at J, leaving 2 bases unmatched. CDR3 length equals 13 residues. This CDR3 is CASSADRGTEAFF. In nucleotides, the CDR3 is TGTGCCAGCAGTGCTGACAGGGGCACTGAAGCTTTCTTT.

J is TRBJ2-7 and V is TRBV19, with TRBD2 matching 10 bases. The CDR3 totals 14 residues. Germline CDR1 LNHDA, CDR2 SQIVND (reference sequence). V gave up 8 bases and J gave up 0 bases; unmatched junction bases: 4. CDR3 sequence: CASSPSGSSYEQYF. In DNA form, the CDR3 reads TGTGCCAGTTCGCCTAGCGGGAGCTCCTACGAGCAGTACTTC.

The table lists this clone with a few counts. The chain has TRBV19 and TRBJ1-5; no definite D call. V was pared by 0 bases and J by 5 bases, with 11 bases between. CDR3 length: 15 residues. Germline CDR1 and CDR2: LNHDA and SQIVND (reference sequence). DNA for the CDR3: TGTGCCAGTAGTATAGATCATGGCGGATATCAGCCCCAGCATTTT. This sequence encodes CASSIDHGGYQPQHF.

The CDR3 loop is CAISELGELLYGYTF. The CDR3 coding sequence is TGTGCCATCAGTGAGCTGGGAGAACTCCTCTATGGCTACACCTTC. This rearrangement joins TRBV10-3 to TRBJ1-2; D unresolved. Trimming pared 2 bases from V and 4 bases from J, leaving 14 bases between. Germline V gene lookup returns CDR1 ENHRY and CDR2 SYGVKD. The CDR3 totals 15 residues.

This rearrangement joins TRBV6-1 to TRBJ1-4; 9 bases map to TRBD1. The CDR3 loop spans 13 amino acids. J was trimmed by 6 bases and V by 8 bases; bases with no gene match: 4. Germline CDR1 MNHNS, CDR2 SASEGT. In DNA, the CDR3 is TGTGCCAGCGAGGACAGGGGATATGAAAAACTGTTTTTT. Its protein product is CASEDRGYEKLFF.